Listed below are T cell receptor beta chains from one sample, sequenced in a study of cytotoxic CD8 clonotypes in ibrutinib-treated CLL. The assay was immunoSEQ multiplex PCR, and TCRdb's table has in-frame clones only and misses some. The table includes tens of thousands of clones, roughly 50% detected once. The sequences come from PBMCs, collected after 24 months of ibrutinib treatment. These receptors were obtained from a human donor with chronic lymphocytic leukemia. CDR3s include the opening cysteine and the closing phenylalanine or tryptophan. The order of the fields is V gene, J gene, CDR3 length, clone size, D gene, CDR3 DNA, CDR3 protein. The D gene is left open where the match is weak. Clone sizes are given selectively: once, few, many, or a class where the clone is expanded.

v_call: TRBV6-6
j_call: TRBJ1-1
cdr3_length: 13
clone_size: many
d_call: NA
cdr3_nt: TGTGCCAGCAGTTACTTCAGGGAGACTGAAGCTTTCTTT
cdr3_aa: CASSYFRETEAFF

v_call: TRBV28
j_call: TRBJ2-1
cdr3_length: 12
clone_size: NA
d_call: NA
cdr3_nt: TGTGCCAGCAGTTCCCCGGGTGGTGAGCAGTTCTTC
cdr3_aa: CASSSPGGEQFF

v_call: TRBV19
j_call: TRBJ1-1
cdr3_length: 16
clone_size: many
d_call: TRBD1
cdr3_nt: TGTGCCAGTAGTAACCTCGGACAGGGTCGGAGGACTGAAGCTTTCTTT
cdr3_aa: CASSNLGQGRRTEAFF

v_call: TRBV28
j_call: TRBJ1-2
cdr3_length: 16
clone_size: NA
d_call: TRBD1
cdr3_nt: TGTGCCAGCAGTTTATCGGGGAGGGGGCTTTACTATGGCTACACCTTC
cdr3_aa: CASSLSGRGLYYGYTF

v_call: TRBV5-1
j_call: TRBJ1-2
cdr3_length: 16
clone_size: few
d_call: NA
cdr3_nt: TGCGCCAGCAGCTTGGCCGGAGGCAGGGGAAACTATGGCTACACCTTC
cdr3_aa: CASSLAGGRGNYGYTF

v_call: TRBV7-6
j_call: TRBJ2-7
cdr3_length: 18
clone_size: NA
d_call: TRBD2
cdr3_nt: TGTGCCAGCAGCTTAGCGCATAGTTCTAGCGGGAGGATTTACGAGCAGTACTTC
cdr3_aa: CASSLAHSSSGRIYEQYF

v_call: TRBV4-1
j_call: TRBJ1-1
cdr3_length: 16
clone_size: few
d_call: NA
cdr3_nt: TGCGCCAGCAGCCAAGATTCCGGGACACCGAACACTGAAGCTTTCTTT
cdr3_aa: CASSQDSGTPNTEAFF

v_call: TRBV15
j_call: TRBJ2-1
cdr3_length: 19
clone_size: NA
d_call: NA
cdr3_nt: TGTGCCACCAGCAGAGGGGGGACTCCCCGGGGAGGCACCTACAATGAGCAGTTCTTC
cdr3_aa: CATSRGGTPRGGTYNEQFF

v_call: TRBV9
j_call: TRBJ2-2
cdr3_length: 16
clone_size: NA
d_call: TRBD2
cdr3_nt: TGTGCCAGCAGCGTAGAACTAGCGGGCAACACCGGGGAGCTGTTTTTT
cdr3_aa: CASSVELAGNTGELFF

v_call: TRBV6-5
j_call: TRBJ1-1
cdr3_length: 11
clone_size: NA
d_call: NA
cdr3_nt: TGTGCCAGCACCAAGGCAGGGGTCGCTTTCTTT
cdr3_aa: CASTKAGVAFF

v_call: TRBV6-5
j_call: TRBJ2-5
cdr3_length: 16
clone_size: once
d_call: TRBD1
cdr3_nt: TGTGCCAGCAGTTACGGTCTGGGCAGGGGGAGTGAGACCCAGTACTTC
cdr3_aa: CASSYGLGRGSETQYF

v_call: TRBV5-1
j_call: TRBJ1-2
cdr3_length: 17
clone_size: many
d_call: NA
cdr3_nt: TGCGCCAGCACCCAGGGGAACCCCGGGCCAGCTAACTATGGCTACACCTTC
cdr3_aa: CASTQGNPGPANYGYTF

v_call: TRBV6-6
j_call: TRBJ1-5
cdr3_length: 16
clone_size: NA
d_call: NA
cdr3_nt: TGTGCCAGCAGTTACTCGACTGGGACACTTTTTCAGCCCCAGCATTTT
cdr3_aa: CASSYSTGTLFQPQHF

v_call: TRBV7-2
j_call: TRBJ2-3
cdr3_length: 16
clone_size: many
d_call: NA
cdr3_nt: TGTGCCAGCAGCTTAGTGGCGTCGGGAGTCACAGATACGCAGTATTTT
cdr3_aa: CASSLVASGVTDTQYF

v_call: TRBV19
j_call: TRBJ2-3
cdr3_length: 16
clone_size: NA
d_call: NA
cdr3_nt: TGTGCCAGTAGAATGACTACCCTTAAAGGGACAGATACGCAGTATTTT
cdr3_aa: CASRMTTLKGTDTQYF

v_call: TRBV11-2
j_call: TRBJ2-1
cdr3_length: 12
clone_size: NA
d_call: NA
cdr3_nt: TGTGCCAGCAGTCTCGCCCAATATGAGCAGTTCTTC
cdr3_aa: CASSLAQYEQFF

v_call: TRBV7-9
j_call: TRBJ2-5
cdr3_length: 14
clone_size: NA
d_call: TRBD1
cdr3_nt: TGTGCCAGCAGCCCGACAGGGATTACAGAGACCCAGTACTTC
cdr3_aa: CASSPTGITETQYF

v_call: TRBV28
j_call: TRBJ1-4
cdr3_length: 14
clone_size: NA
d_call: NA
cdr3_nt: TGTGCCAGCAGCCGCCCGGACAGATATGAAAAACTGTTTTTT
cdr3_aa: CASSRPDRYEKLFF

v_call: TRBV7-9
j_call: TRBJ2-5
cdr3_length: 13
clone_size: few
d_call: NA
cdr3_nt: TGTGCCAGCAGCTTCTCGGGGGAGGAGACCCAGTACTTC
cdr3_aa: CASSFSGEETQYF

v_call: TRBV5-1
j_call: TRBJ2-3
cdr3_length: 17
clone_size: many
d_call: NA
cdr3_nt: TGCGCCAGCAGCTTGGTCCCGACAGGTTACCTCACAGATACGCAGTATTTT
cdr3_aa: CASSLVPTGYLTDTQYF

v_call: TRBV27
j_call: TRBJ2-2
cdr3_length: 13
clone_size: NA
d_call: NA
cdr3_nt: TGTGCCAGCAGTTTAACGGGTGCCGGGGAGCTGTTTTTT
cdr3_aa: CASSLTGAGELFF

v_call: TRBV6-5
j_call: TRBJ1-5
cdr3_length: 14
clone_size: NA
d_call: NA
cdr3_nt: TGTGCCAGCAGTTATGAGGGTCGCAATCAGCCCCAGCATTTT
cdr3_aa: CASSYEGRNQPQHF

v_call: TRBV29-1
j_call: TRBJ2-2
cdr3_length: 13
clone_size: many
d_call: NA
cdr3_nt: TGCAGCGTACAGGGTACCGGCACCGGGGAGCTGTTTTTT
cdr3_aa: CSVQGTGTGELFF

v_call: TRBV7-2
j_call: TRBJ2-5
cdr3_length: 15
clone_size: NA
d_call: NA
cdr3_nt: TGTGCCAGCAGCTTGGGGGGAGGCAGTAGCGAGACCCAGTACTTC
cdr3_aa: CASSLGGGSSETQYF

v_call: TRBV25-1
j_call: TRBJ2-7
cdr3_length: 13
clone_size: few
d_call: NA
cdr3_nt: TGTGCCAGCAGTGCCGGGACTGGGTACGAGCAGTACTTC
cdr3_aa: CASSAGTGYEQYF

v_call: TRBV7-9
j_call: TRBJ1-2
cdr3_length: 15
clone_size: few
d_call: TRBD1
cdr3_nt: TGTGCCAGCAGGTATACTGGGACAGGAGGCTATGGCTACACCTTC
cdr3_aa: CASRYTGTGGYGYTF

v_call: TRBV7-9
j_call: TRBJ2-3
cdr3_length: 13
clone_size: NA
d_call: NA
cdr3_nt: TGTGCCAGCAGCCCCGACAGCACAGATACGCAGTATTTT
cdr3_aa: CASSPDSTDTQYF

v_call: TRBV18
j_call: TRBJ2-7
cdr3_length: 14
clone_size: NA
d_call: TRBD1
cdr3_nt: TGTGCCAGCTCACCATTGGGACAGTTTGCGGAGCAGTACTTC
cdr3_aa: CASSPLGQFAEQYF

v_call: TRBV5-6
j_call: TRBJ1-1
cdr3_length: 14
clone_size: NA
d_call: NA
cdr3_nt: TGTGCCAGCAGCTTGTTCAGGGTGGAGACTGAAGCTTTCTTT
cdr3_aa: CASSLFRVETEAFF

v_call: TRBV5-4
j_call: TRBJ1-2
cdr3_length: 14
clone_size: NA
d_call: NA
cdr3_nt: TGTGCCAGCAGCTTGGTGGCAGGGAACTATGGCTACACCTTC
cdr3_aa: CASSLVAGNYGYTF

v_call: TRBV2
j_call: TRBJ2-1
cdr3_length: 13
clone_size: NA
d_call: TRBD1
cdr3_nt: TGTGCCAGCAGTGGACAGGGGCCCAAGGGGCAGTTCTTC
cdr3_aa: CASSGQGPKGQFF

v_call: TRBV19
j_call: TRBJ2-1
cdr3_length: 13
clone_size: NA
d_call: NA
cdr3_nt: TGTGCCAGTAGTCAGCAGGGGCTCAATGAGCAGTTCTTC
cdr3_aa: CASSQQGLNEQFF

v_call: TRBV9
j_call: TRBJ2-5
cdr3_length: 16
clone_size: NA
d_call: TRBD2
cdr3_nt: TGTGCCAGCAGCGTAGGTTTTTTTGGGACTAGCGAGACCCAGTACTTC
cdr3_aa: CASSVGFFGTSETQYF

v_call: TRBV4-2
j_call: TRBJ1-1
cdr3_length: 16
clone_size: few
d_call: NA
cdr3_nt: TGTGCCAGCAGTCACGCGGCAAGGCAAATGAACACTGAAGCTTTCTTT
cdr3_aa: CASSHAARQMNTEAFF

v_call: TRBV2
j_call: TRBJ1-3
cdr3_length: 13
clone_size: few
d_call: TRBD1
cdr3_nt: TGTGCCAGCAGCGGGACAGCCGGAAACACCATATATTTT
cdr3_aa: CASSGTAGNTIYF

v_call: TRBV28
j_call: TRBJ2-1
cdr3_length: 15
clone_size: NA
d_call: TRBD1
cdr3_nt: TGTGCCAGCAGTCACTACAGCAACCACAGGGGTGAGCAGTTCTTC
cdr3_aa: CASSHYSNHRGEQFF

v_call: TRBV11-1
j_call: TRBJ2-7
cdr3_length: 12
clone_size: NA
d_call: NA
cdr3_nt: TGTGCCAGCAGCCCCTTTTACAACGAGCAGTACTTC
cdr3_aa: CASSPFYNEQYF

v_call: TRBV15
j_call: TRBJ1-3
cdr3_length: 14
clone_size: NA
d_call: NA
cdr3_nt: TGTGCCACCAGCAGATGGGGCTCTGGAAACACCATATATTTT
cdr3_aa: CATSRWGSGNTIYF

v_call: TRBV18
j_call: TRBJ2-5
cdr3_length: 17
clone_size: NA
d_call: NA
cdr3_nt: TGTGCCAGCTCACCAGAGCTGGGAAAGGGGAGCGTAGAGACCCAGTACTTC
cdr3_aa: CASSPELGKGSVETQYF

v_call: TRBV5-1
j_call: TRBJ2-3
cdr3_length: 16
clone_size: NA
d_call: TRBD2
cdr3_nt: TGCGCCAGCAACCCAACACCGGGACTACCGACAGATACGCAGTATTTT
cdr3_aa: CASNPTPGLPTDTQYF

v_call: TRBV5-4
j_call: TRBJ2-7
cdr3_length: 14
clone_size: NA
d_call: TRBD2
cdr3_nt: TGTGCCAGCAGCTTGGTAGCGGGAGTCTACGAGCAGTACTTC
cdr3_aa: CASSLVAGVYEQYF

v_call: TRBV18
j_call: TRBJ1-3
cdr3_length: 16
clone_size: NA
d_call: NA
cdr3_nt: TGTGCCAGCTCACCGGAACTAATCAGCTCTGGAAACACCATATATTTT
cdr3_aa: CASSPELISSGNTIYF

v_call: TRBV6-5
j_call: TRBJ1-1
cdr3_length: 15
clone_size: few
d_call: NA
cdr3_nt: TGTGCCAGCAGTCTCAATGGGGCGGTGATCACTGAAGCTTTCTTT
cdr3_aa: CASSLNGAVITEAFF

v_call: TRBV7-2
j_call: TRBJ2-7
cdr3_length: 13
clone_size: few
d_call: TRBD2
cdr3_nt: TGTGCCAGCAGACTAGCGGGGACCTACGAGCAGTACTTC
cdr3_aa: CASRLAGTYEQYF

v_call: TRBV28
j_call: TRBJ1-4
cdr3_length: 13
clone_size: few
d_call: NA
cdr3_nt: TGTGCCAGCACCCCATCCAGGGTTGAAAAACTGTTTTTT
cdr3_aa: CASTPSRVEKLFF

v_call: TRBV19
j_call: TRBJ1-2
cdr3_length: 12
clone_size: NA
d_call: TRBD1
cdr3_nt: TGTGCCAGTAGTAGACAGGGAAATGGCTACACCTTC
cdr3_aa: CASSRQGNGYTF

v_call: TRBV7-8
j_call: TRBJ1-1
cdr3_length: 18
clone_size: NA
d_call: TRBD1
cdr3_nt: TGTGCCAGCAGCATCTTCCCGGGACAGGGGGCTCAGAACACTGAAGCTTTCTTT
cdr3_aa: CASSIFPGQGAQNTEAFF

v_call: TRBV19
j_call: TRBJ1-5
cdr3_length: 14
clone_size: few
d_call: NA
cdr3_nt: TGTGCCAGTAGTATAGGAGGGGCCAGGGTGCCCCAGCATTTT
cdr3_aa: CASSIGGARVPQHF

v_call: TRBV10-3
j_call: TRBJ2-2
cdr3_length: 15
clone_size: few
d_call: NA
cdr3_nt: TGTGCCATCAGTGAAACAGGTGTGAACACCGGGGAGCTGTTTTTT
cdr3_aa: CAISETGVNTGELFF

v_call: TRBV7-7
j_call: TRBJ2-5
cdr3_length: 17
clone_size: NA
d_call: TRBD2
cdr3_nt: TGTGCCAGCAGCCCACCCGCCGCGTTGGCGGGAGAGGAGACCCAGTACTTC
cdr3_aa: CASSPPAALAGEETQYF

v_call: TRBV4-1
j_call: TRBJ1-5
cdr3_length: 17
clone_size: NA
d_call: TRBD1
cdr3_nt: TGCGCCAGCAGCCAAGATGCCGGGGGACAGGACAATCAGCCCCAGCATTTT
cdr3_aa: CASSQDAGGQDNQPQHF

v_call: TRBV15
j_call: TRBJ2-3
cdr3_length: 15
clone_size: few
d_call: NA
cdr3_nt: TGTGCCACCAGCAGAACAAGCGGCCGCCCGTATACGCAGTATTTT
cdr3_aa: CATSRTSGRPYTQYF

v_call: TRBV5-1
j_call: TRBJ1-3
cdr3_length: 15
clone_size: once
d_call: NA
cdr3_nt: TGCGCCAGCAGCTTGGGCCAGGCCTCTGGAAACACCATATATTTT
cdr3_aa: CASSLGQASGNTIYF

v_call: TRBV5-1
j_call: TRBJ1-1
cdr3_length: 14
clone_size: few
d_call: NA
cdr3_nt: TGCGCCAGCAGCTTGGACAGGACGAACACTGAAGCTTTCTTT
cdr3_aa: CASSLDRTNTEAFF

v_call: TRBV19
j_call: TRBJ2-2
cdr3_length: 16
clone_size: NA
d_call: TRBD2
cdr3_nt: TGTGCCACGAGGAAGCGGGACGGGGCGAACACCGGGGAGCTGTTTTTT
cdr3_aa: CATRKRDGANTGELFF

v_call: TRBV5-3
j_call: TRBJ1-5
cdr3_length: 16
clone_size: NA
d_call: TRBD1
cdr3_nt: TGTGCCAGAAGTTTCCAGACCGGGACAGTAATGTGGCCCCAGCATTTT
cdr3_aa: CARSFQTGTVMWPQHF

v_call: TRBV15
j_call: TRBJ1-2
cdr3_length: 16
clone_size: few
d_call: NA
cdr3_nt: TGTGCCACCAGCAGAGAAGAGAGATCGGGGGACTATGGCTACACCTTC
cdr3_aa: CATSREERSGDYGYTF